This TCR beta chain was found in a study of cytomegalovirus exposure and HLA in healthy donors. The V gene lost 5 bases and the J gene lost 0 bases, with 13 bases spanning the gap. Germline V gene lookup returns CDR1 MNHNS and CDR2 SASEGT. The CDR3 is 15 amino acids. The PCR was carried out with 60 Vbeta primers and 13 Jbeta primers. Per the authors' pipeline: Roughly 12 million of roughly 81 million unique TCR beta chains were shared, per a later count. The table came from immunoSEQ multiplex PCR; TCRdb's copy has only in-frame clones and leaves some out. The DNA was the basis for D and trimming; V, J and clone size are from that table. The table records a few hundred thousand clones, 75% to 80% of them present only once.

The sequence was collected from a young man in good health and CMV-seronegative. Sequencing input: PBMCs. The V and J genes are TRBV6-1 and TRBJ1-1; no reliable D call. This CDR3 reads CASSNDRGLNTEAFF. The CDR3 DNA reads as TGTGCCAGCAGTAATGACCGAGGGTTGAACACTGAAGCTTTCTTT.